The 8 T cell receptor beta chains in this list originate from one sample, sequenced in a study of PD-1 blockade in classical Hodgkin lymphoma. All patients experienced relapse after autologous stem cell transplantation, and brentuximab vedotin exposure was variable. Method: immunoSEQ multiplex PCR; TCRdb's copy keeps in-frame clones and lacks some. This table holds about 25,000 clones, about nine tenths found once. Specimen: peripheral blood mononuclear cells (PBMCs), collected at baseline. These receptors were obtained from a human donor with classical Hodgkin lymphoma.

The genes are TRBV15 and TRBJ2-3; D is perhaps TRBD1 or TRBD2 (7 bases each). V shed 5 bases and J shed 5 bases, with 20 bases lying between them. Germline V gene lookup returns CDR1 LNHNV and CDR2 YYDKDF (reference sequence). The CDR3 sequence is 16 residues long. Here the CDR3 reads CATSLPPRGGKDTQYF. The CDR3 nucleotides are TGTGCCACCAGCTTACCTCCCAGGGGGGGGAAAGATACGCAGTATTTT.

This clone came up a few times. V and J are TRBV9 and TRBJ2-7; D is ambiguous. Germline CDR1 reads SGDLS; CDR2 reads YYNGEE. The CDR3 covers 17 residues. V dropped 0 bases and J dropped 6 bases, with 22 bases sitting between them. CDR3 sequence (DNA): TGTGCCAGCAGCGTAGTTAGGGTTGAGGATTCTACTGGCGAGCAGTACTTC. This sequence encodes CASSVVRVEDSTGEQYF.

V is TRBV7-9 and J is TRBJ2-1; D gene unclear. Germline V gene lookup returns CDR1 SEHNR and CDR2 FQNEAQ (reference sequence). This CDR3 contains 15 residues. The V end lost 5 bases, the J end lost 5 bases, and 16 bases lay between the germline ends. The CDR3 DNA is TGTGCCAGCAGCCGCGACTTGCTCCTCCACAATGAGCAGTTCTTC. Protein product: CASSRDLLLHNEQFF. The complete variable domain, with remaining parts taken from reference TRBV7-9 and TRBJ2-1, reads DTGVSQNPRHKITKRGQNVTFRCDPISEHNRLYWYRQTLGQGPEFLTYFQNEAQLEKSRLLSDRFSAERPKGSFSTLEIQRTEQGDSAMYLCASSRDLLLHNEQFFGPGTRLTVL.

DNA for the CDR3: TGTGCCAGCAGCCCAGACAGGGTCTTAAACACTGAAGCTTTCTTT. Amino acids: CASSPDRVLNTEAFF. This rearrangement joins TRBV7-9 to TRBJ1-1; 7 positions agree with TRBD1. This CDR3 is 15 amino acids long. J lost 2 bases, V lost 5 bases, and 8 bases had no gene match. Germline V gene lookup returns CDR1 SEHNR and CDR2 FQNEAQ (reference sequence).

The chain couples TRBV19 to TRBJ2-4, with 10 bases that match TRBD2. The CDR3 totals 14 residues. CDR1 and CDR2 from the germline V gene are LNHDA and SQIVND (reference sequence). V was clipped by 1 base and J by 9 bases; unmatched bases: 3. The CDR3 is CASSIVASGGIQYF. The CDR3 bases are TGTGCCAGTAGTATAGTAGCTAGCGGGGGCATTCAGTACTTC.

The chain's CDR3 is CASSPDLAGSARGEQFF. The CDR3, as DNA: TGTGCCAGCAGCCCCGACCTAGCGGGGTCGGCTCGGGGCGAGCAGTTCTTC. The genes are TRBV5-6 and TRBJ2-1; 9 bases are shared with TRBD2. The junction had 18 bases not matched to a gene; V was cut back by 4 bases and J by 10 bases. Germline assignment: CDR1 SGHDT and CDR2 YYEEEE. This CDR3 comprises 17 residues.

The rearrangement uses TRBV20-1 and TRBJ2-3; possible D gene TRBD1, 5 bases. Germline assignment: CDR1 DFQATT and CDR2 SNEGSKA (reference sequence). The V and J ends lost 2 bases and 13 bases respectively, with 13 bases between them. CDR3 length: 11 residues. Written as DNA, the CDR3 is TGCAGTGCTAGACTGATCCTACAGGAGTATTTT. As protein: CSARLILQEYF.

The chain employs TRBV6-1 and TRBJ2-5; 10 nucleotides match TRBD2. Judging by the DNA end, TRBJ2-7 fits better; the J call may be wrong. The germline V gene encodes CDR1 MNHNS and CDR2 SASEGT. CDR3 length equals 15 residues. In DNA, the CDR3 is TGTGCCAGCAACGACCAGCGGGGGGGCGACTACGAGCAGTACTTC. Residues: CASNDQRGGDYEQYF.